This T cell receptor beta chain was recovered during a study of blood T cell repertoires in COVID-19. The CDR3 length is 13 residues. The V and J ends lost 1 base and 10 bases respectively, with 13 bases between them. Germline CDR1 is SGHAT and CDR2 is FQNNGV. Sequencing was performed with immunoSEQ multiplex PCR; in TCRdb, only in-frame clones are kept and a portion is missing. In the table there are 170,000 or so clones, 87% of which are singletons. Recovered status applied to Cohort 3 donors who had two consecutive negative PCRs. It also applied to those with clearance or with symptom resolution. J is TRBJ2-5 and V is TRBV11-2, with D possibly matching TRBD2 (6 bases). Sequenced material: PBMCs or T cells enriched from blood (not recorded which). The receptor was derived from a woman in her forties or fifties who had recovered from COVID-19. CDR3 protein: CASSLGGLADQYF. CDR3 nucleotide sequence: TGTGCCAGCAGCTTAGGGGGTTTAGCGGACCAGTACTTC. The complete variable domain, with remaining parts taken from reference TRBV11-2 and TRBJ2-5, reads EAGVAQSPRYKIIEKRQSVAFWCNPISGHATLYWYQQILGQGPKLLIQFQNNGVVDDSQLPKDRFSAERLKGVDSTLKIQPAKLEDSAVYLCASSLGGLADQYFGPGTRLLVL.